Following are 2 T cell receptor beta chains from one sample sequenced in a study of control samples from healthy donors and cancer patients. The repertoire was sequenced with immunoSEQ multiplex PCR; TCRdb's copy has only in-frame clones and lacks some. The table has around 110,000 clones, 80% to 90% seen once; the top ten hold approximately 1.1%. Sequencing was carried out using PBMCs. The receptors were gathered from a woman aged 45 to 65 with colorectal cancer.

V is TRBV6-5 and J is TRBJ1-1; 7 bases match TRBD1. The CDR3 is made up of 15 amino acids. J was trimmed by 1 base and V by 6 bases; bases with no gene match: 8. Per the germline V gene, CDR1 is MNHEY and CDR2 is SVGAGI. This chain's CDR3 is CASSRQGWGNTEAFF. CDR3 DNA sequence: TGTGCCAGCAGCAGACAGGGCTGGGGGAACACTGAAGCTTTCTTT.

The chain uses TRBV18 and TRBJ2-2; a weak D match, TRBD1 (5 bases). The CDR3 covers 15 residues. Trimming cost V 1 base and J 7 bases, with 13 bases left between them. The germline gives CDR1 KGHSH, CDR2 LQKENI. CDR3 nucleotide sequence: TGTGCCAGCTCACCACTCAGGGTTGATGGCGGGGAGCTGTTTTTT. It translates to CASSPLRVDGGELFF.